The clone carrying this T cell receptor (beta chain) has at least ten counts. Its specificity is unknown. This sample stems from a study of T cells in Graves' hyperthyroidism and ophthalmopathy. As for the study in general: Peripheral blood was taken when the disease was first diagnosed, before any treatment began. General observations from the study: Most thyroid clonotypes that were expanded above 0.001 also turned up in blood. The model foresaw ophthalmopathy a median around 6 months prior to onset.

RNA transcripts were the template for amplifying TCR beta CDR3 regions. During a first-round RT-PCR of the TCR CDR3, the HTBI primer set was used. TCRdb reprocessed the multiplex PCR reads with MiXCR, giving one entry per CDR3 protein. The sample lists around 700,000 distinct CDR3 sequences, approximately 19% seen once, with 15% to 20% in the top ten. Patients with uncontrolled infections, other autoimmune diseases, pregnancy or lactation were excluded. This CDR3 spans 16 amino acids. CDR1 and CDR2 from the germline V gene are LGHDT and YNNKEL (reference sequence). With 4 bases removed from V and 1 base from J, the gap between germline ends came to 16 bases.

Sequencing was performed on blood. This TCR was recovered from a woman aged 45-60 years with Graves' hyperthyroidism that later progressed to Graves' ophthalmopathy. The chain has TRBV3-1 and TRBJ1-1; a possible D gene is TRBD1 (6 bases). The chain's CDR3 is CASSRIRTAGNTEAFF. For the CDR3, the DNA is TGTGCCAGCAGCCGGATTAGGACAGCGGGGAACACTGAAGCTTTCTTT.